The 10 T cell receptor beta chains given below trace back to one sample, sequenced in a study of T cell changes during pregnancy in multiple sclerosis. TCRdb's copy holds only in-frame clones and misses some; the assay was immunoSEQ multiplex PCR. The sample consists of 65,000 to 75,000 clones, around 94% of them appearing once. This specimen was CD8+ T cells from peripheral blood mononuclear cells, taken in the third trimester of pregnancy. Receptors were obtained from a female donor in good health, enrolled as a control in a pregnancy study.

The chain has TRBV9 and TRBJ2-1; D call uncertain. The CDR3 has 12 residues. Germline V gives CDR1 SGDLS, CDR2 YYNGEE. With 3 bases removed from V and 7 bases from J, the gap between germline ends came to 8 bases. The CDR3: CASSATPNEQFF. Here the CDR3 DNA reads TGTGCCAGCAGCGCTACTCCTAATGAGCAGTTCTTC. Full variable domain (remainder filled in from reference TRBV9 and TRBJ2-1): DSGVTQTPKHLITATGQRVTLRCSPRSGDLSVYWYQQSLDQGLQFLIQYYNGEERAKGNILERFSAQQFPDLHSELNLSSLELGDSALYFCASSATPNEQFFGPGTRLTVL.

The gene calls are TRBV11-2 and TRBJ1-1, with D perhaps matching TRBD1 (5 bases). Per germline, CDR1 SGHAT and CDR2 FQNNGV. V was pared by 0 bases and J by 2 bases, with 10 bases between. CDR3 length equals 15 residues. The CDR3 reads CASSLEGHGNTEAFF. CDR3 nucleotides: TGTGCCAGCAGCTTAGAAGGACACGGAAACACTGAAGCTTTCTTT. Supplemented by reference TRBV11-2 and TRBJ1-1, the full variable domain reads EAGVAQSPRYKIIEKRQSVAFWCNPISGHATLYWYQQILGQGPKLLIQFQNNGVVDDSQLPKDRFSAERLKGVDSTLKIQPAKLEDSAVYLCASSLEGHGNTEAFFGQGTRLTVV.

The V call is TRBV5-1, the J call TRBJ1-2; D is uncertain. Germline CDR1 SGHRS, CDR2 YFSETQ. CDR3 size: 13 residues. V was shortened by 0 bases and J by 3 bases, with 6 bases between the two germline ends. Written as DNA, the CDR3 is TGCGCCAGCAGCTTGGCGGGAGACTATGGCTACACCTTC. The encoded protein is CASSLAGDYGYTF.

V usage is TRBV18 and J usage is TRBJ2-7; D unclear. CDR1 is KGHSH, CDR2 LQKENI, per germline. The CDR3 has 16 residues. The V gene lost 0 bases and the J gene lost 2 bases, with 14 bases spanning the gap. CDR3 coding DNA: TGTGCCAGCTCACCACCGCTCACAGTATCCCCCTACGAGCAGTACTTC. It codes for CASSPPLTVSPYEQYF.

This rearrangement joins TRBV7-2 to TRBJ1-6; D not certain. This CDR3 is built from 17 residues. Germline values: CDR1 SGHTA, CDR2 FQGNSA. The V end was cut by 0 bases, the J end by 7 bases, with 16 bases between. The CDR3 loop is CASSLALSVSPNSPLHF. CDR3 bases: TGTGCCAGCAGCTTAGCGCTGAGCGTCTCGCCGAATTCACCCCTCCACTTT.

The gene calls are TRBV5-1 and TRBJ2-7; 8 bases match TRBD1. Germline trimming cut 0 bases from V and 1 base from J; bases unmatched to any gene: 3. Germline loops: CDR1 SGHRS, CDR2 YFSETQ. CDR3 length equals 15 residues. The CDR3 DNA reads TGCGCCAGCAGCTTGGGGACAGGGTGGTCCTACGAGCAGTACTTC. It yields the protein CASSLGTGWSYEQYF.

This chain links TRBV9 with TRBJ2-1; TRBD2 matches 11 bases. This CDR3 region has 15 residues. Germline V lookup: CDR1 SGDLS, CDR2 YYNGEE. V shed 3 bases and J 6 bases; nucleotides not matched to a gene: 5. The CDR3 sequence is CASSAGTSGGNEQFF. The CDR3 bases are TGTGCCAGCAGCGCCGGGACTAGCGGCGGCAATGAGCAGTTCTTC.

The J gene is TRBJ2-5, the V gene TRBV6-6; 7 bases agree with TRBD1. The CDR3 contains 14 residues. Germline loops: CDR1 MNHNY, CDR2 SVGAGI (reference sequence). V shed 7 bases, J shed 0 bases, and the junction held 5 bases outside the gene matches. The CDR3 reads CASTPGQNQETQYF. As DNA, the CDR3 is TGTGCCAGCACGCCGGGACAGAACCAAGAGACCCAGTACTTC.

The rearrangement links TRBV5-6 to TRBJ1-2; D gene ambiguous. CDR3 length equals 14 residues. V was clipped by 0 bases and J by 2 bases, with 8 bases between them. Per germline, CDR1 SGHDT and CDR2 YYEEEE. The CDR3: CASSLDPANYGYTF. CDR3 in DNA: TGTGCCAGCAGCTTGGATCCAGCGAACTATGGCTACACCTTC.

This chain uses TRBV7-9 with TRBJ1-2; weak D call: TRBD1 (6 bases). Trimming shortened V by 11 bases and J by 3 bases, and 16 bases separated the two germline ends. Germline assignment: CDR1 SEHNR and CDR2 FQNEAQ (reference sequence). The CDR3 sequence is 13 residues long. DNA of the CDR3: TGTGCCTCCGAGGGGGGGCTCGACTATGGCTACACCTTC. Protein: CASEGGLDYGYTF.